These 27 T cell receptor beta chains came from one sample sequenced in a study of Graves' ophthalmopathy and Graves' hyperthyroidism. RNA served as the template for amplifying TCR beta CDR3 regions. HTBI primers primed a first-round RT-PCR, and a second-round multiplex PCR followed. TCRdb independently ran MiXCR on the multiplex PCR reads; one entry per CDR3 protein. The data contain roughly 1.1 million distinct CDR3 sequences, less than 45% of them singletons. Sequenced material: peripheral blood or thyroid tissue (not recorded which). These receptors came from an adult man with Graves' hyperthyroidism.

The chain couples TRBV10-3 to TRBJ2-6, with unresolved D. This CDR3 comprises 16 residues. CDR1 and CDR2 from the germline V gene are ENHRY and SYGVKD. V was cut by 2 bases and J by 4 bases, with 12 bases left in between. CDR3 loop: CAISEVVVSGANVLTF. CDR3 in DNA: TGTGCCATCAGTGAGGTGGTAGTATCGGGGGCCAACGTCCTGACTTTC.

This rearrangement joins TRBV2 to TRBJ2-7, with 10 bases aligning to TRBD2. The V and J ends lost 6 bases and 7 bases, in that order; junction bases with no gene match: 9. The germline V gene has CDR1 SNHLY and CDR2 FYNNEI. The CDR3 has 14 residues. CDR3 sequence reads: CASRASGSSGEQYF. CDR3 bases: TGTGCCAGCAGAGCTAGCGGGAGTTCAGGAGAGCAGTACTTC.

The chain employs TRBV4-3 and TRBJ2-7; 7 bases map to TRBD1. The germline CDR1 and CDR2 sequences are LGHNA and YSLEER. V was clipped by 1 base and J by 0 bases; unmatched bases: 6. This CDR3 has 16 residues. The CDR3 protein is CASSQGPDRLSYEQYF. CDR3 in DNA: TGCGCCAGCAGCCAAGGCCCGGACAGGCTCTCCTACGAGCAGTACTTC.

The V call is TRBV5-1, the J call TRBJ1-1; D is possibly TRBD1 (5 bases). CDR3 length: 15 residues. V lost 2 bases and J lost 6, with 17 bases in between. Per the germline V gene, CDR1 is SGHRS and CDR2 is YFSETQ. CDR3 residues: CASSFGQGGFAEAFF. CDR3 DNA sequence: TGCGCCAGCAGCTTTGGGCAGGGCGGTTTCGCTGAAGCTTTCTTT.

The V call is TRBV7-2, the J call TRBJ2-5; perhaps D is TRBD1 or TRBD2 (5 bases each). From germline, CDR1 is SGHTA and CDR2 FQGNSA. CDR3 size: 15 residues. V lost 1 base to trimming and J lost 4 bases, with 13 bases between them. The CDR3 region has the DNA TGTGCCAGCAGCTTAGTCCTAGGGGAGCGAGAGACCCAGTACTTC. It encodes CASSLVLGERETQYF.

The rearrangement links TRBV29-1 to TRBJ2-7; the match to TRBD1 covers 12 bases. Looked up from germline, CDR1 is SQVTM and CDR2 is ANQGSEA. The CDR3 runs 13 residues. The junction had 6 bases not matched to a gene; V was cut back by 6 bases and J by 6 bases. The CDR3, as DNA: TGCAGCGTGGGGGACAGGGGGCTCTTCGAGCAGTACTTC. Translated: CSVGDRGLFEQYF.

The V call is TRBV4-3, the J call TRBJ2-7, with 8 bases aligning to TRBD2. The CDR3 covers 16 residues. Germline assignment: CDR1 LGHNA and CDR2 YSLEER. The V and J ends lost 1 base and 1 base, in that order; junction bases with no gene match: 6. The chain's CDR3 is CASSQATSGGSYEQYF. CDR3 bases: TGCGCCAGCAGCCAAGCGACATCGGGGGGGTCCTACGAGCAGTACTTC.

The chain combines TRBV6-5 with TRBJ1-2; 8 bases match TRBD1. After removal of 4 bases from V and 5 bases from J, the junction contained 21 bases not matched to a gene. The CDR3 is 19 amino acids. Germline CDR1 MNHEY, CDR2 SVGAGI. Here the CDR3 reads CASSSASPRTGSSLYGYTF. The CDR3 nucleotides are TGTGCCAGCAGTTCCGCATCACCTAGGACAGGGAGTTCTTTGTATGGCTACACCTTC.

This clonotype has a count of ten or more. The rearrangement joins TRBV7-8 to TRBJ1-6; 7 bases fit TRBD1. The CDR3 totals 17 residues. Germline assignment: CDR1 SGHVS and CDR2 FQNEAQ. Trimming at V came to 2 bases and at J to 5 bases, leaving 9 bases not matched to a gene. CDR3 in DNA: TGTGCCAGCAGCTTACTTCCCGGGACAGAAAATAATTCACCCCTCCACTTT. Amino acid sequence: CASSLLPGTENNSPLHF.

The chain combines TRBV19 with TRBJ2-3; possibly TRBD1 for D (5 bases). V dropped 3 bases and J dropped 1 base, with 11 bases sitting between them. The CDR3 totals 15 residues. Germline CDR1 is LNHDA and CDR2 is SQIVND (reference sequence). The CDR3 nucleotides read TGTGCCAGTAGTATCGTCATAGGGGGCACAGATACGCAGTATTTT. It specifies CASSIVIGGTDTQYF.

As regards this clonotype: A much more abundant neighbour one base away suggests this may be a read error. V gene TRBV20-1 combines with J gene TRBJ2-7, with TRBD1 matching 8 bases. The trim removed 5 bases at V and 2 bases at J, leaving 14 bases unmatched. This CDR3 comprises 16 residues. Germline CDR1 reads DFQATT; CDR2 reads SNEGSKA (reference sequence). The CDR3 is CSASSDRGRTPYEQYF. CDR3 DNA: TGCAGTGCTTCAAGTGACAGGGGCCGGACGCCCTACGAGCAGTACTTC.

Only a few counts were recorded for this clonotype. This sequence joins TRBV20-1 and TRBJ1-2; D not resolved. Germline assignment: CDR1 DFQATT and CDR2 SNEGSKA (reference sequence). V was trimmed by 2 bases and J by 4 bases, leaving 5 bases between them. The CDR3 has 11 amino acids. This CDR3 reads CSARPSYGYTF. For the CDR3, the DNA is TGCAGTGCTAGACCTTCCTATGGCTACACCTTC.

The chain couples TRBV20-1 to TRBJ2-5; 10 nucleotides align to TRBD2. CDR1 and CDR2 (germline): DFQATT, SNEGSKA (reference sequence). V gave up 6 bases and J gave up 4 bases; unmatched junction bases: 14. CDR3 length: 16 amino acids. DNA for the CDR3: TGCAGTGCCTACAGGGACAATTTAGCGGGAGGAGAGACCCAGTACTTC. Translation: CSAYRDNLAGGETQYF.

In nucleotides, the CDR3 is TGCAGTGCCGCTCCAGGGGCAGACGGACTATTAAGCTCCTACGAGCAGTACTTC. Translated: CSAAPGADGLLSSYEQYF. The chain has TRBV20-1 and TRBJ2-7, with D perhaps given as TRBD1 or TRBD2 (6 bases each). The V gene's germline CDR1 is DFQATT and CDR2 SNEGSKA (reference sequence). This CDR3 spans 18 amino acids. Trimming left V 6 bases short and J 0 bases short, with 27 bases between.

This clonotype was detected only a few times. The gene calls are TRBV20-1 and TRBJ2-5; D gene unclear. CDR3 length: 15 amino acids. V was trimmed by 0 bases and J by 4 bases, leaving 15 bases between them. From germline, CDR1 is DFQATT and CDR2 SNEGSKA (reference sequence). CDR3: CSARDLASLPETQYF. The CDR3 region has the DNA TGCAGTGCTAGAGATCTGGCTAGTCTTCCAGAGACCCAGTACTTC.

This clonotype has ten or more counts. This rearrangement joins TRBV24-1 to TRBJ2-7; 8 bases line up with TRBD1. This CDR3 has 14 residues. Germline V gene sequence: CDR1 KGHDR, CDR2 SFDVKD. Unmatched junction bases numbered 2, after V lost 2 bases and J lost 3 bases. In DNA, the CDR3 is TGTGCCACCAGTGATTCCGGGACAGGCTACGAGCAGTACTTC. This translates into CATSDSGTGYEQYF.

The rearrangement joins TRBV28 to TRBJ2-6; D may correspond to TRBD1 or TRBD2 (5 bases each). The CDR3 loop spans 14 amino acids. Deletions cut 2 bases from V and 9 bases from J, with 11 bases between. Germline V gives CDR1 MDHEN, CDR2 SYDVKM. The CDR3 coding sequence is TGTGCCAGCAGTTTAGTCGGGGCGGGCAACGTCCTGACTTTC. Translating it yields CASSLVGAGNVLTF.

The rearrangement uses TRBV19 and TRBJ2-2, with D perhaps TRBD2 (6 bases). There are 17 residues in the CDR3. Looked up from germline, CDR1 is LNHDA and CDR2 is SQIVND (reference sequence). Between the trimmed V and J ends, which lost 3 bases and 4 bases, there was a span of 18 bases. The CDR3 region is CASSIPAGGPLTGELFF. The CDR3 DNA sequence: TGTGCCAGTAGTATCCCAGCTGGAGGGCCGCTCACCGGGGAGCTGTTTTTT. The full variable domain, its missing parts supplied by reference TRBV19 and TRBJ2-2, is DGGITQSPKYLFRKEGQNVTLSCEQNLNHDAMYWYRQDPGQGLRLIYYSQIVNDFQKGDIAEGYSVSREKKESFPLTVTSAQKNPTAFYLCASSIPAGGPLTGELFFGEGSRLTVL.

Notes on this clonotype: At one end the junction does not follow the germline gene, possibly because of a read error. CDR3 protein: CASRTGTGGLYGYTF. The CDR3 bases are TGCGCCAGCAGGACCGGGACAGGGGGTCTCTATGGCTACACCTTC. J is TRBJ1-2 and V is TRBV12-3 or TRBV12-4, with 11 bases fitting TRBD1. CDR3 size: 15 residues.

This clonotype was found many times. The gene calls are TRBV19 and TRBJ2-2; 8 bases map to TRBD2. The CDR3 sequence is 14 residues long. Germline V CDR1 and CDR2: LNHDA, SQIVND (reference sequence). The V segment lost 7 bases and the J segment 3 bases; nucleotides outside the gene matches: 4. The CDR3 sequence: CASIGLAYTGELFF. In nucleotides, the CDR3 is TGTGCCAGTATCGGACTAGCCTACACCGGGGAGCTGTTTTTT. Together with reference TRBV19 and TRBJ2-2, the CDR3 gives the full variable domain: DGGITQSPKYLFRKEGQNVTLSCEQNLNHDAMYWYRQDPGQGLRLIYYSQIVNDFQKGDIAEGYSVSREKKESFPLTVTSAQKNPTAFYLCASIGLAYTGELFFGEGSRLTVL.

This chain links TRBV6-5 with TRBJ1-5, with 7 bases fitting TRBD1. CDR1 is MNHEY, CDR2 SVGAGI, per germline. The CDR3 is 15 residues long. V lost 5 bases, J lost 2 bases, and 6 bases stayed unmatched. CDR3 sequence (DNA): TGTGCCAGCAGTGACGACAGGGTAGGCAATCAGCCCCAGCATTTT. Amino acid sequence: CASSDDRVGNQPQHF.

This clonotype was seen at least ten times. This chain uses TRBV15 with TRBJ2-5; TRBD1 aligns across 10 bases. Germline values: CDR1 LNHNV, CDR2 YYDKDF (reference sequence). This CDR3 is built from 17 residues. Germline trimming cut 0 bases from V and 3 bases from J; bases unmatched to any gene: 7. DNA of the CDR3: TGTGCCACCAGCAGAGATGAGGAGGACAGGGGGAAAGAGACCCAGTACTTC. The encoded protein is CATSRDEEDRGKETQYF. Based on the CDR3 plus reference TRBV15 and TRBJ2-5, the full variable domain is DAMVIQNPRYQVTQFGKPVTLSCSQTLNHNVMYWYQQKSSQAPKLLFHYYDKDFNNEADTPDNFQSRRPNTSFCFLDIRSPGLGDTAMYLCATSRDEEDRGKETQYFGPGTRLLVL.

This clonotype was seen only a few times. The rearrangement uses TRBV7-9 and TRBJ2-7; tentative D call: TRBD1 (6 bases). CDR1 is SEHNR, CDR2 FQNEAQ, per germline (reference sequence). V was trimmed by 1 base and J by 9 bases, leaving 13 bases between them. This CDR3 has 13 residues. CDR3 sequence reads: CASSLGFRTAQYF. In nucleotides, the CDR3 is TGTGCCAGCAGCTTAGGATTTAGGACAGCGCAGTACTTC.

This rearrangement joins TRBV24-1 to TRBJ1-2; D possibly corresponds to TRBD1 (5 bases). The ends were cut back, 7 bases at V and 6 bases at J, with 14 bases in the middle. The CDR3 runs 13 residues. CDR1 and CDR2 (germline): KGHDR, SFDVKD. CDR3 amino acids: CATRGDRYDGYTF. In nucleotides, the CDR3 is TGTGCCACCAGGGGTGACAGATACGATGGCTACACCTTC.

The table lists this clonotype with a few counts. The chain couples TRBV7-9 to TRBJ1-2; D uncertain. Germline CDR1 SEHNR, CDR2 FQNEAQ (reference sequence). V lost 1 base to trimming and J lost 6 bases, with 9 bases between them. The CDR3 covers 13 residues. CDR3 bases: TGTGCCAGCAGCTTAGATCACAACCATGGCTACACCTTC. Amino acids: CASSLDHNHGYTF.

This clonotype came up many times. The rearrangement links TRBV19 to TRBJ1-2, with TRBD1 as a possible D gene (6 bases). This CDR3 contains 13 residues. Per germline, CDR1 LNHDA and CDR2 SQIVND (reference sequence). Deletions cut 7 bases from V and 3 bases from J, with 12 bases between. In nucleotides, the CDR3 is TGTGCCAGTACTCAAGGACAGTACTATGGCTACACCTTC. Its translation: CASTQGQYYGYTF.

This clonotype was seen many times. CDR3 in amino acids: CASSIVGGNTEAFF. The DNA for the CDR3 is TGTGCCAGTAGTATAGTCGGCGGGAACACTGAAGCTTTCTTT. The rearrangement uses TRBV19 and TRBJ1-1, with unresolved D. Germline values: CDR1 LNHDA, CDR2 SQIVND (reference sequence). V dropped 1 base and J dropped 1 base, with 7 bases sitting between them. The CDR3 consists of 14 residues.